These 18 T cell receptor beta chains came from one sample sequenced in a study of response to subunit inactivated influenza vaccine listed by TCRdb under 2018. The library was generated by RT-PCR. The data were produced on an Illumina HiSeq 2500. TCRdb reprocessing: public reads trimmed at Q25 with fastp, clones called with MiXCR, in-frame beta chains kept. Each CDR3 protein appears once, grouped with its most common genes and DNA. The sample includes some 600,000 distinct CDR3 sequences, with roughly 15% observed a single time. The ten most abundant clones make up approximately 7.6% of the sample. The sequencing here drew on PBMCs from blood, taken about 14 days before vaccination. These TCRs come from a middle-aged man who received an inactivated influenza vaccine. Donor details come from another sample of the same person, matched by shared clones.

The chain uses TRBV10-3 and TRBJ1-4; D might be TRBD1 (6 bases). This CDR3 has 14 amino acids. V was shortened by 10 bases and J by 7 bases, with 19 bases between the two germline ends. Per germline, CDR1 ENHRY and CDR2 SYGVKD. The CDR3 sequence: CATMAGPGAEKLFF. The CDR3 DNA reads as TGTGCCACAATGGCTGGGCCGGGGGCTGAAAAACTGTTTTTT.

This clonotype was detected a few times. The rearrangement joins TRBV5-1 to TRBJ2-7; D is ambiguous. CDR3 length equals 13 residues. The germline V gene has CDR1 SGHRS and CDR2 YFSETQ. The V end lost 0 bases, the J end lost 5 bases, and 9 bases lay between the germline ends. CDR3 sequence: CASSLVGRDEQYF. In nucleotides, the CDR3 is TGCGCCAGCAGCTTGGTAGGGCGTGACGAGCAGTACTTC.

This clonotype was counted between two and nine times. This chain joins TRBV6-2 or TRBV6-3 and TRBJ2-7; tentatively, D is TRBD1 (7 bases). The V and J ends lost 0 bases and 6 bases respectively, with 15 bases between them. Germline CDR1 MNHEY, CDR2 SVGEGT. The CDR3 has 15 amino acids. The CDR3: CASSYSLSGGIEQYF. In DNA, the CDR3 is TGTGCCAGCAGTTACTCCCTGTCAGGGGGGATCGAGCAGTACTTC.

The table lists this clonotype with a few counts. V and J are TRBV19 and TRBJ2-1; possible D gene TRBD2, 6 bases. The CDR3 extends over 15 amino acids. In germline, CDR1 is LNHDA, CDR2 SQIVND (reference sequence). Between the trimmed V and J ends, which lost 4 bases and 3 bases, there was a span of 13 bases. The CDR3 bases are TGTGCCAGTAGTACCCAGGGTAGCGGCTACAATGAGCAGTTCTTC. Protein sequence: CASSTQGSGYNEQFF.

The table lists this clonotype with a few counts. This sequence joins TRBV20-1 and TRBJ2-1, with TRBD2 identical over 7 bases. The CDR3 loop spans 15 amino acids. The V gene's germline CDR1 is DFQATT and CDR2 SNEGSKA (reference sequence). V trimming: 5 bases; J trimming: 9 bases; junction bases outside the gene matches: 16. CDR3 sequence (DNA): TGCAGTGCTTTGCCCGGGACTACCCGGTGGGGTGAGCAGTTCTTC. This gives the protein CSALPGTTRWGEQFF.

This clonotype occurred many times. The chain carries TRBV29-1 and TRBJ2-7; D unresolved. The V end was cut by 8 bases, the J end by 0 bases, with 8 bases between. Germline assignment: CDR1 SQVTM and CDR2 ANQGSEA. The CDR3 spans 11 residues. CDR3 in amino acids: CSRKGSYEQYF. In nucleotides, the CDR3 is TGCAGCCGAAAGGGCTCCTACGAGCAGTACTTC.

This clonotype was picked up many times. The rearrangement joins TRBV28 to TRBJ2-5; a possible D gene is TRBD2 (6 bases). The CDR3 extends over 14 amino acids. Germline loops: CDR1 MDHEN, CDR2 SYDVKM. The V end was cut by 5 bases, the J end by 5 bases, with 15 bases between. The CDR3 loop is CASSPLTSTETQYF. For the CDR3, the DNA is TGTGCCAGCAGTCCCCTGACTAGTACCGAGACCCAGTACTTC.

This clonotype occurred a few times. The chain is built from TRBV6-1 and TRBJ2-5, with D possibly TRBD2 on 5 matching bases. The CDR3 extends over 14 amino acids. Germline-derived CDR1 and CDR2 are MNHNS and SASEGT. Trimming removed 6 bases from V and 3 bases from J, with 14 bases in between. The CDR3 region has the DNA TGTGCCAGCAGACTCTTGGGAGCCAAAGAGACCCAGTACTTC. Its translation is CASRLLGAKETQYF.

This clonotype occurred a few times. The gene calls are TRBV6-5 and TRBJ2-7, with 7 positions matching TRBD1. Per the germline V gene, CDR1 is MNHEY and CDR2 is SVGAGI. There are 16 residues in the CDR3. After removal of 0 bases from V and 0 bases from J, the junction contained 5 bases not matched to a gene. The CDR3 bases are TGTGCCAGCAGTTACTCAAGCAGGGGGACCTCCTACGAGCAGTACTTC. The encoded protein is CASSYSSRGTSYEQYF.

There are a few counts of this clonotype. The V call is TRBV19, the J call TRBJ1-1, with 7 bases fitting TRBD1. Germline loops: CDR1 LNHDA, CDR2 SQIVND (reference sequence). Losses at the gene ends were 4 bases for V and 9 bases for J; bases not matched to a gene: 11. The CDR3 has 14 amino acids. This chain's CDR3 is CASSTGQEALQAFF. CDR3 in DNA: TGTGCCAGTAGTACAGGACAGGAGGCCCTACAAGCTTTCTTT.

The rearrangement links TRBV3-1 to TRBJ2-7, with D unclear. The germline CDR1 and CDR2 sequences are LGHDT and YNNKEL (reference sequence). The CDR3 runs to 16 residues. Trimming shortened V by 3 bases and J by 3 bases, and 18 bases separated the two germline ends. The CDR3 DNA reads as TGTGCCAGCAGCCAGGCGACCCCTCCCATGATCTACGAGCAGTACTTC. This sequence encodes CASSQATPPMIYEQYF.

The chain couples TRBV11-1 to TRBJ2-1, with D unresolved. Trimming took off 7 bases at V and 4 bases at J, with 17 bases between the two ends. Germline V gives CDR1 SGHAT, CDR2 FQDESV (reference sequence). This CDR3 is built from 15 residues. The CDR3 loop is CASTLRSGQYNEQFF. The CDR3 DNA sequence: TGTGCCAGCACCCTTAGAAGTGGTCAGTACAATGAGCAGTTCTTC.

This rearrangement joins TRBV28 to TRBJ2-6; perhaps TRBD2 as D (5 bases). Germline V CDR1 and CDR2: MDHEN, SYDVKM. Trimming cost V 6 bases and J 1 base, with 19 bases left between them. This CDR3 has 18 amino acids. The DNA of the CDR3 is TGTGCCAGCAGCCTTCTTACTAGAGCCGCGTCTGGGGCCAACGTCCTGACTTTC. Encoded protein: CASSLLTRAASGANVLTF. The full variable domain, completed using reference TRBV28 and TRBJ2-6, is DVKVTQSSRYLVKRTGEKVFLECVQDMDHENMFWYRQDPGLGLRLIYFSYDVKMKEKGDIPEGYSVSREKKERFSLILESASTNQTSMYLCASSLLTRAASGANVLTFGAGSRLTVL.

This clonotype was seen only a few times. The chain couples TRBV7-8 to TRBJ1-5; TRBD1 matches at 8 bases. CDR1 and CDR2 from the germline V gene are SGHVS and FQNEAQ. V trimming: 5 bases; J trimming: 9 bases; junction bases outside the gene matches: 15. The CDR3 runs 16 residues. CDR3 DNA sequence: TGTGCCAGCAGCCTCATGACAGGGGCATTGATTTTGCCCCAGCATTTT. It encodes CASSLMTGALILPQHF. Supplemented by reference TRBV7-8 and TRBJ1-5, the full variable domain reads GAGVSQSPRYKVAKRGQDVALRCDPISGHVSLFWYQQALGQGPEFLTYFQNEAQLDKSGLPSDRFFAERPEGSVSTLKIQRTQQEDSAVYLCASSLMTGALILPQHFGDGTRLSIL.

This clonotype has a count of ten or more. The gene calls are TRBV5-1 and TRBJ2-3; 14 nucleotides align to TRBD2. This CDR3 region has 17 residues. The germline CDR1 and CDR2 sequences are SGHRS and YFSETQ. V lost 5 bases to trimming and J lost 0 bases; unmatched junction nucleotides: 5. CDR3 coding DNA: TGCGCCAGCAGTGGACTAGCGGGAGGCGAAAGCACAGATACGCAGTATTTT. This sequence encodes CASSGLAGGESTDTQYF.

This chain joins TRBV3-1 and TRBJ1-2, with D uncertain. The CDR3 runs to 12 residues. Trimming stripped 1 base from V and 6 bases from J, with 6 bases between. Germline V lookup: CDR1 LGHDT, CDR2 YNNKEL (reference sequence). CDR3 amino acids: CASSQGVDGYTF. The CDR3 bases are TGTGCCAGCAGCCAAGGGGTGGATGGCTACACCTTC. Full variable domain (remainder filled in from reference TRBV3-1 and TRBJ1-2): DTAVSQTPKYLVTQMGNDKSIKCEQNLGHDTMYWYKQDSKKFLKIMFSYNNKELIINETVPNRFSPKSPDKAHLNLHINSLELGDSAVYFCASSQGVDGYTFGSGTRLTVV.

This chain uses TRBV4-3 with TRBJ2-2; D remains ambiguous. CDR1 and CDR2 (germline): LGHNA, YSLEER. The CDR3 runs 13 residues. V was pared by 3 bases and J by 7 bases, with 9 bases between. This chain's CDR3 is CASSQILNGELFF. The CDR3, as DNA: TGCGCCAGCAGCCAGATATTGAACGGGGAGCTGTTTTTT.

V and J are TRBV9 and TRBJ2-2; TRBD2 matches 10 bases. In germline, CDR1 is SGDLS, CDR2 YYNGEE. After removal of 0 bases from V and 7 bases from J, the junction contained 3 bases not matched to a gene. This CDR3 is 15 amino acids long. The CDR3 is CASSVASGGIGELFF. DNA for the CDR3: TGTGCCAGCAGCGTAGCTAGCGGGGGAATCGGGGAGCTGTTTTTT. Based on the CDR3 plus reference TRBV9 and TRBJ2-2, the full variable domain is DSGVTQTPKHLITATGQRVTLRCSPRSGDLSVYWYQQSLDQGLQFLIQYYNGEERAKGNILERFSAQQFPDLHSELNLSSLELGDSALYFCASSVASGGIGELFFGEGSRLTVL.